This T cell receptor beta chain is drawn from a study of blood T cell repertoires in COVID-19 (dated by TCRdb to 2020 to 2022). For the study in its entirety: Samples covering the acute and convalescent phases of COVID-19 were provided by collaborators in the United States, Italy and Spain. The material from the prospective study consisted of cDNA or gDNA derived from T cells, B-cell-depleted T cells, or PBMCs. Subjects who had been exposed to COVID-19, were actively infected with it, or had recovered from it provided the deeply sampled blood TCRbeta repertoires that made up the dataset. A freely available public database, intended as a resource for researchers studying the immune response to SARS-CoV-2, is where the repertoires were released. The samples were drawn from two sources: the first 160 participants of the ongoing ImmuneRACE study, and 1,000 to 1,500 subjects contributed by 6 global collaborators. A de-identified subject ID, COVID-19 status, age in years and sex were almost always included in the sample metadata. Where available, HLA class I and class II types were taken from metadata supplied by the sample provider and were not determined by assay-based typing. Points the paper makes about the study in general: The quantity of clinical and demographic metadata differed by source and by participant and was supplied without curation.

On this clone itself: Its antigen is currently not known. Qualities for individual bases were not recorded, and no much larger clone is one base off.

In Seattle, one collaborating source enrolled patients while the infection was active and tracked those patients longitudinally over the course of disease. Collaborating institutions collected whole blood in K2EDTA tubes following their own protocols. For TCRbeta analysis, collaborators shipped samples as frozen whole blood, isolated PBMCs, or DNA extracted from either of those sample types. The immunoSEQ Assay, a bias-controlled multiplex PCR, was used to amplify TCRbeta CDR3 regions from genomic DNA. The paper's data handling went like this. Within the assay, amplification of reference gene primers was used to estimate how many nucleated cells each sample contained. To quantify the absolute abundance of each unique TCRbeta CDR3 rearrangement, sequence reads were collapsed and filtered. For each sample, productive Simpson clonality was calculated by taking the square root of Simpson's diversity index across productive rearrangements. TCRdb took over this immuneACCESS table, retaining in-frame rearrangements with V and J assigned. Such tables are incomplete; in checked studies, under half of the missing clones stem from an unresolved V gene, and the remainder is unexplained. V and J calls and clone size are copied from that table; D and trimming were computed from the DNA. For this sample the table gives about 140,000 clones, of which 88% were detected only once. The top ten clones comprise approximately 2.5% of the sample.

CDR1 is given as SGHRS and CDR2 as YFSETQ, both from the germline V gene. Reading from cysteine to phenylalanine, the CDR3 counts 15 amino acids. This entry keeps only the CDR3 DNA: 45 bases, framed from base 1. Trimming removed 0 bases from V and 0 bases from J, leaving 7 bases between the germline ends. Sequencing input: peripheral blood. The sequence joins TRBV5-1 to TRBJ1-3; TRBD1 is possibly the D segment (5 matching bases). This TCR came from a human donor with COVID-19, enrolled during active disease. The donor label of this sample is uncertain. The CDR3 region: CASSLGDSSGNTIYF. At the DNA level, the sequence is TGCGCCAGCAGCTTGGGGGACTCCTCTGGAAACACCATATATTTT.